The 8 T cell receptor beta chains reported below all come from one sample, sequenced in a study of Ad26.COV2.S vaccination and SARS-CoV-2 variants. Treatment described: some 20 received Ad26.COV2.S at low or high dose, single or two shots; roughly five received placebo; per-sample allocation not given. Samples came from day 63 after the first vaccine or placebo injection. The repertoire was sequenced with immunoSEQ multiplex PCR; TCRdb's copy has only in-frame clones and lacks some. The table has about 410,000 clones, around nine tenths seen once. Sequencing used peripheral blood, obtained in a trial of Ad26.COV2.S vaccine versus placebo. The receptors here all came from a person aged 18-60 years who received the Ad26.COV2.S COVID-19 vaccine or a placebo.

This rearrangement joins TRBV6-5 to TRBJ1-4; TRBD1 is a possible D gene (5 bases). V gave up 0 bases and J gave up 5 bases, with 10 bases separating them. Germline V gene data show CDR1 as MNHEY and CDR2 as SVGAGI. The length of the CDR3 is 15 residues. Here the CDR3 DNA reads TGTGCCAGCAGTTACTCGGGACGGACGAATGAAAAACTGTTTTTT. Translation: CASSYSGRTNEKLFF.

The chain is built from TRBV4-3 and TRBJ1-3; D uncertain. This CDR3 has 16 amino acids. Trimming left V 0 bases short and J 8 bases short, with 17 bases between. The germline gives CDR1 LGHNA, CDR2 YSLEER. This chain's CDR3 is CASSQDGLGGLDTIYF. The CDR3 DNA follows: TGCGCCAGCAGCCAAGATGGGTTAGGCGGGCTAGACACCATATATTTT.

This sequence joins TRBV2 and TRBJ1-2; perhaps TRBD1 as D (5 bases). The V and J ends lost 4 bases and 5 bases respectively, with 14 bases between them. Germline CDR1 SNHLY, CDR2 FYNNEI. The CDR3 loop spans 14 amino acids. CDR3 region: CASSGGGLGYGYTF. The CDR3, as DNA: TGTGCCAGCAGTGGTGGGGGTCTGGGATATGGCTACACCTTC.

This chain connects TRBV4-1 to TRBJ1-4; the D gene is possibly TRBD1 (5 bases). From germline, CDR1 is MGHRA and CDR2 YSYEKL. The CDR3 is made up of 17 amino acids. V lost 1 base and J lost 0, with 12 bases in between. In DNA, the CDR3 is TGCGCCAGCAGCCAAGGCAGGGCGTACGCAACTAATGAAAAACTGTTTTTT. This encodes CASSQGRAYATNEKLFF.

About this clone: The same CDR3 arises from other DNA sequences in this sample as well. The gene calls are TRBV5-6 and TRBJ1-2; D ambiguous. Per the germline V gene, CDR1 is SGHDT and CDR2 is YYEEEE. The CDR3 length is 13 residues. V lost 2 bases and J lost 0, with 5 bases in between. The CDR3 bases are TGTGCCAGCAGCTTAACTGCTAACTATGGCTACACCTTC. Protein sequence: CASSLTANYGYTF.

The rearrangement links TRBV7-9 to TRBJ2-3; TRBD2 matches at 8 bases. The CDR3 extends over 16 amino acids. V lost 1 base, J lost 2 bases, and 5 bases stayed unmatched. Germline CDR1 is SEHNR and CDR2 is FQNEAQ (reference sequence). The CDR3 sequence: CASSLVFSGVTDTQYF. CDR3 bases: TGTGCCAGCAGCTTAGTGTTTAGCGGGGTCACAGATACGCAGTATTTT.

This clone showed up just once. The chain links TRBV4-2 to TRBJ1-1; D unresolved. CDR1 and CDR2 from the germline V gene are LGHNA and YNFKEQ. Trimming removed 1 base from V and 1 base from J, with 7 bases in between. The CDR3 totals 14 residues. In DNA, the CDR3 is TGTGCCAGCAGCCAAGTTGGCAGGAACACTGAAGCTTTCTTT. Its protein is CASSQVGRNTEAFF.

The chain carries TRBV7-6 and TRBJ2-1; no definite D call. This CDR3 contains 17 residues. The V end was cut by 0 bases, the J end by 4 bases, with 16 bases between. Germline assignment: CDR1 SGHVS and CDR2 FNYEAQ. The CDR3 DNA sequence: TGTGCCAGCAGCTTAGCCCCACCAAGTTCCCAATACAATGAGCAGTTCTTC. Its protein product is CASSLAPPSSQYNEQFF.